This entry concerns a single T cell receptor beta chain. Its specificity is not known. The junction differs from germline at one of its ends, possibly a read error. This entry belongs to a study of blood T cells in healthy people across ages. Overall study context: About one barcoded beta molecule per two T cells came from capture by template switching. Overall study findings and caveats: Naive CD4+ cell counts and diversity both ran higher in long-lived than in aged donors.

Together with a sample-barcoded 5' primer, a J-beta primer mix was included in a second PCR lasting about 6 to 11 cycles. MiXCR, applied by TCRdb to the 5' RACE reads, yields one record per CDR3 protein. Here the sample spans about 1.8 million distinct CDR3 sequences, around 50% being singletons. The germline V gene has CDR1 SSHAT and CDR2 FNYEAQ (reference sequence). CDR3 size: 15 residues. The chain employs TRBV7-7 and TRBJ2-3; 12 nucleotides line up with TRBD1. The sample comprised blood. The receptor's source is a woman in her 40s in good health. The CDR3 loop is CASSSGQGAVDTQYF. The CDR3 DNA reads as TGTGCTAGCAGCTCGGGACAGGGGGCTGTAGATACGCAGTATTTT.